This paragraph covers one T cell receptor (beta chain) sequence. This sample stems from a study of T cells in localized non-small cell lung cancer. The V end was cut by 8 bases, the J end by 2 bases, with 12 bases between. Germline V gene lookup returns CDR1 SQVTM and CDR2 ANQGSEA. The CDR3 totals 12 residues. The repertoire was sequenced with immunoSEQ multiplex PCR; TCRdb's copy has only in-frame clones and lacks some. The table records 70,000 to 90,000 clones, 65% to 85% of them present only once. This sequence originates from a female donor over 55 with stage I lung adenocarcinoma. Sample: peripheral blood, taken before any cancer treatment. The rearrangement joins TRBV29-1 to TRBJ2-5, with D possibly called TRBD1 or TRBD2 (6 bases each). The CDR3 bases are TGCAGCCACGGAGGGGGGCAAGAGACCCAGTACTTC. It specifies CSHGGGQETQYF.